This TCR beta chain was sequenced during a study of T-cell memory formation after mild COVID-19. Trimming removed 3 bases at V and 0 bases at J, with 7 bases between. The CDR3 runs 14 residues. Per the germline V gene, CDR1 is SGHRS and CDR2 is YFSETQ. The 5'RACE method, run with constant-segment primers, produced TCR alpha and TCR beta cDNA libraries (carrying sample barcodes and UMIs). TCRdb redid the calling of the 5' RACE reads with MiXCR, one entry per CDR3 protein. The sample yields fewer than 400,000 distinct CDR3 sequences, over 10% seen once. The sequence derives from a man aged 18 to 29 who had mild COVID-19 (a few samples of this study predate the infection). Cell type and time point are not known. The sequencing input was PBMCs or a T cell subset sorted from them (not recorded which). J is TRBJ1-3 and V is TRBV5-1, with D unclear. The CDR3 DNA follows: TGCGCCAGCAGCTCCACAGTCTCTGGAAACACCATATATTTT. Protein: CASSSTVSGNTIYF.